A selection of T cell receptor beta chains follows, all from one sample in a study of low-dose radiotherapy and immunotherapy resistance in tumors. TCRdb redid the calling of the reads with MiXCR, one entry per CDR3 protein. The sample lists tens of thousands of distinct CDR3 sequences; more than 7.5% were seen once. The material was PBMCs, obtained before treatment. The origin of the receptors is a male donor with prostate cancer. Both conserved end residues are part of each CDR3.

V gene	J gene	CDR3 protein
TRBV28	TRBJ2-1	CASSSRPGESIRFF
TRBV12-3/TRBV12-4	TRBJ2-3	CASSPNRGAGSGTQYF
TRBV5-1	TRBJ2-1	CASSFSRTTQFF
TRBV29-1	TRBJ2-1	CSVEGTGRTYNEQFF
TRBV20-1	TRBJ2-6	CSARSGANVLTF
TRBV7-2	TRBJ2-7	CASSSGLAGYEQYF
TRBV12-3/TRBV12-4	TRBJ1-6	CASSSGQLNSPLHF
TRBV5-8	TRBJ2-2	CASSHAGPANTGELFF
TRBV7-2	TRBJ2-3	CASTPPSGSDTQYF
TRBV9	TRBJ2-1	CASSVGPENEQFF
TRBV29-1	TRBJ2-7	CSVEETSNEQYF
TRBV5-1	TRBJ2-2	CASSAEVLGELFF
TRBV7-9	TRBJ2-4	CASSGLAKNIQYF
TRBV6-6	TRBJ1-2	CASSYVQGMDGYTF
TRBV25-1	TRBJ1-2	CASSVGQLNYGYTF
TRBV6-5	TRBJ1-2	CASGITGSGYTF
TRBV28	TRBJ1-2	CASSWGYGYTF
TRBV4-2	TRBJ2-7	CASSQGTGLSYEQYF
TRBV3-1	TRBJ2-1	CASSQAASGRNEQFF
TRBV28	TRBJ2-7	CASSSTGPSHHYEQYF
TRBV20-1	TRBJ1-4	CSARVYRGPPETNEKLFF
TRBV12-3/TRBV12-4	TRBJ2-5	CASSLNTGVFSSETQYF
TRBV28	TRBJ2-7	CASSLPQLAPRHEQYF
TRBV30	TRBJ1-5	CAWSGSSNQPQHF
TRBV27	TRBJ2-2	CASSSGLTPNTGELFF
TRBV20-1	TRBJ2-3	CSATTSGRAGSTDTQYF
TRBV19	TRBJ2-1	CASSTWDRSNEQFF
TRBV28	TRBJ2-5	CASSSVLGGGDQETQYF